This TCR beta chain was obtained from a study of T cells in Graves' hyperthyroidism and ophthalmopathy. Germline loops: CDR1 MDHEN, CDR2 SYDVKM. Trimming stripped 5 bases from V and 2 bases from J, with 12 bases between. The CDR3 covers 14 residues. Regions amplified from RNA transcripts were the TCR beta CDR3 regions. An initial round of RT-PCR targeting the TCR CDR3 relied on the HTBI primer set. Each CDR3 protein is one row after TCRdb ran MiXCR on the multiplex PCR reads. This table has 550,000 to 700,000 distinct CDR3 sequences, about 15% appearing once. The V call is TRBV28, the J call TRBJ1-2; D is undetermined. Sequenced: blood. The sequence was collected from a woman in her thirties or forties with Graves' ophthalmopathy. The CDR3 DNA is TGTGCCAGCAGTCAACCCCGGATGAACTATGGCTACACCTTC. It specifies CASSQPRMNYGYTF.